The 24 T cell receptor beta chains listed next were all sequenced from one sample in a study of shared clonotypes between healthy human individuals. Sequencing used immunoSEQ multiplex PCR; TCRdb keeps in-frame clones, though not all of them. Among more than 850,000 clones listed, roughly 74% were seen once. Sequenced: memory CD4+ T cells from PBMCs. Sample subset: CD45RA-negative fraction. The receptors stem from a man younger than 35 in good health. Some clones in this sample may be carry-over from other donors' samples.

V and J are TRBV25-1 and TRBJ1-1; 9 nucleotides align to TRBD1. The CDR3 is 14 residues long. Germline V lookup: CDR1 MGHDK, CDR2 SYGVNS. The V gene end was trimmed by 5 bases and the J gene end by 10 bases; junction bases not matched to a gene: 11. The CDR3 reads CASSFPGTGSRAFF. Here the CDR3 DNA reads TGTGCCAGCAGTTTCCCCGGGACAGGGTCAAGAGCTTTCTTT.

The V gene is TRBV4-2, the J gene TRBJ1-5; maybe TRBD1 (5 bases). The CDR3 has 14 residues. V lost 0 bases to trimming and J lost 12 bases, with 15 bases between them. CDR1 is LGHNA and CDR2 is YNFKEQ in the germline V gene. The CDR3 DNA follows: TGTGCCAGCAGCCAAGATTCCTCAGGGCAGATCCAGCATTTT. Translation: CASSQDSSGQIQHF.

The chain employs TRBV11-3 and TRBJ2-1, with TRBD1 matching over 7 bases. Germline values: CDR1 SGHNT, CDR2 YENEEA. V dropped 0 bases and J dropped 10; count of bases not matched to a gene: 15. The CDR3 loop spans 17 amino acids. CDR3 DNA: TGTGCCAGCAGCTTAGATGCAGGACAGGCCCAATCGAGGGAGCAGTTCTTC. It translates to CASSLDAGQAQSREQFF.

This clone was found a few times. V gene TRBV6-1 combines with J gene TRBJ2-7, with 11 nucleotides matching TRBD1. The CDR3 sequence is 14 residues long. Trimming took 6 bases from V and 2 from J; bases not matched to a gene: 3. Germline CDR1 is MNHNS and CDR2 is SASEGT. The CDR3, as DNA: TGTGCCAGCAGAACGGGACAGGGGGCCTACGAGCAGTACTTC. It specifies CASRTGQGAYEQYF.

The rearrangement uses TRBV19 and TRBJ2-7; TRBD2 might be the D (6 bases). This CDR3 region has 15 residues. CDR1 LNHDA and CDR2 SQIVND come from the germline V gene (reference sequence). V was pared by 0 bases and J by 3 bases, with 12 bases between. The CDR3 loop is CASSIDGGAIYEQYF. The CDR3 nucleotides are TGTGCCAGTAGTATAGATGGAGGGGCCATCTACGAGCAGTACTTC.

V usage is TRBV10-3 and J usage is TRBJ2-1, with D unclear. V shed 3 bases and J shed 6 bases, with 9 bases lying between them. The CDR3 is made up of 13 amino acids. Germline values: CDR1 ENHRY, CDR2 SYGVKD. This chain's CDR3 is CAISEAGINEQFF. As DNA, the CDR3 is TGTGCCATCAGTGAAGCAGGAATCAATGAGCAGTTCTTC.

The rearrangement uses TRBV9 and TRBJ2-7; 9 nucleotides line up with TRBD1. The CDR3 runs 16 residues. CDR1 SGDLS and CDR2 YYNGEE come from the germline V gene. V dropped 4 bases and J dropped 2; count of bases not matched to a gene: 10. DNA for the CDR3: TGTGCCAGCAGCCCCCTTTCAGGACAGGGGACCTACGAGCAGTACTTC. Translated: CASSPLSGQGTYEQYF.

This clone was observed a few times. The CDR3 protein is CASSPSFGGETQYF. Here the CDR3 DNA reads TGTGCCAGCAGTCCCAGCTTTGGGGGAGAGACCCAGTACTTC. The chain is built from TRBV28 and TRBJ2-5, with D possibly called TRBD1 or TRBD2 (5 bases each). Germline assignment: CDR1 MDHEN and CDR2 SYDVKM. Trimming shortened V by 5 bases and J by 4 bases, and 14 bases separated the two germline ends. This CDR3 region has 14 residues.

The chain uses TRBV2 and TRBJ1-5, with 8 bases matching TRBD1. Germline loops: CDR1 SNHLY, CDR2 FYNNEI. There are 19 residues in the CDR3. The V and J ends lost 6 bases and 3 bases, in that order; junction bases with no gene match: 19. The CDR3, as DNA: TGTGCCAGCAGACCTCAGGGGGGACAGGCCTCCCGGAACAATCAGCCCCAGCATTTT. Amino acid sequence: CASRPQGGQASRNNQPQHF.

This clone has just a few counts. V usage is TRBV28 and J usage is TRBJ1-2; weak D call: TRBD1 (5 bases). The CDR3 loop spans 14 amino acids. Germline CDR1 and CDR2: MDHEN and SYDVKM. Trimming removed 1 base from V and 4 bases from J, with 10 bases in between. For the CDR3, the DNA is TGTGCCAGCAGTTTATTCGGGACTTTCTATGGCTACACCTTC. It codes for CASSLFGTFYGYTF.

The genes are TRBV9 and TRBJ2-5, with a weak D call TRBD2 (5 bases). Germline V gene sequence: CDR1 SGDLS, CDR2 YYNGEE. The CDR3 covers 15 residues. V was pared by 4 bases and J by 0 bases, with 13 bases between. As DNA, the CDR3 is TGTGCCAGCAGCCCCCGGGGAGCGGACCAAGAGACCCAGTACTTC. It translates to CASSPRGADQETQYF. The full variable domain, rest sourced from reference TRBV9 and TRBJ2-5, is DSGVTQTPKHLITATGQRVTLRCSPRSGDLSVYWYQQSLDQGLQFLIQYYNGEERAKGNILERFSAQQFPDLHSELNLSSLELGDSALYFCASSPRGADQETQYFGPGTRLLVL.

Only a few counts were recorded for this clone. This specimen includes other DNA sequences encoding the same CDR3. This sequence joins TRBV9 and TRBJ2-2; D remains ambiguous. The length of the CDR3 is 12 residues. The germline V gene encodes CDR1 SGDLS and CDR2 YYNGEE. V gave up 2 bases and J gave up 3 bases, with 2 bases separating them. CDR3 loop: CASSVDTGELFF. The CDR3 nucleotides are TGTGCCAGCAGCGTTGACACCGGGGAGCTGTTTTTT.

In its sample, this clone was seen once. The genes are TRBV11-2 and TRBJ2-3, with D maybe TRBD2 (5 bases). Germline V lookup: CDR1 SGHAT, CDR2 FQNNGV. CDR3 length: 14 amino acids. V shed 6 bases and J shed 5 bases, with 15 bases lying between them. The CDR3 protein is CASSYGVRVDTQYF. In nucleotides, the CDR3 is TGTGCCAGCAGTTACGGGGTACGGGTAGATACGCAGTATTTT.

In this sample, this clone turned up a few times. This chain uses TRBV5-6 with TRBJ1-3; tentatively, D is TRBD1 (5 bases). The CDR3 is made up of 15 amino acids. The V end lost 3 bases, the J end lost 1 base, and 11 bases lay between the germline ends. Germline values: CDR1 SGHDT, CDR2 YYEEEE. The CDR3 sequence: CASSSGRVSGNTIYF. In nucleotides, the CDR3 is TGTGCCAGCAGCTCTGGCAGGGTTTCTGGAAACACCATATATTTT.

The chain carries TRBV15 and TRBJ1-1; weak D call: TRBD1 (6 bases). CDR1 and CDR2 (germline): LNHNV, YYDKDF (reference sequence). This CDR3 contains 15 residues. The V gene lost 0 bases and the J gene lost 4 bases, with 12 bases spanning the gap. CDR3 coding DNA: TGTGCCACCAGCAGAGAGGGGACACGGGGCACTGAAGCTTTCTTT. As protein: CATSREGTRGTEAFF.

J is TRBJ2-3 and V is TRBV29-1, with TRBD2 identical over 15 bases. The germline V gene has CDR1 SQVTM and CDR2 ANQGSEA. This CDR3 spans 15 amino acids. V was clipped by 6 bases and J by 4 bases; unmatched bases: 5. Here the CDR3 reads CSVPGLAGGADTQYF. The CDR3 DNA follows: TGCAGCGTCCCGGGACTAGCGGGAGGAGCAGATACGCAGTATTTT.

The V gene is TRBV25-1, the J gene TRBJ1-6; weak D call: TRBD1 (6 bases). Germline CDR1 and CDR2: MGHDK and SYGVNS. V dropped 4 bases and J dropped 9 bases, with 13 bases sitting between them. The CDR3 spans 14 residues. CDR3 residues: CASSATGSASPLHF. The CDR3 region has the DNA TGTGCCAGCAGTGCTACAGGGTCGGCTTCACCCCTCCACTTT.

V usage is TRBV28 and J usage is TRBJ1-5; TRBD1 matches 10 bases. The J segment lost 2 bases and the V segment lost 6 bases, leaving 7 bases of the junction unmatched. Germline CDR1 reads MDHEN; CDR2 reads SYDVKM. The CDR3 spans 16 residues. For the CDR3, the DNA is TGTGCCAGCAGCCCATCGACAGGGGGCGGCAATCAGCCCCAGCATTTT. It yields the protein CASSPSTGGGNQPQHF.

The chain uses TRBV5-1 and TRBJ2-5; no definite D call. CDR1 and CDR2 from the germline V gene are SGHRS and YFSETQ. Deletions cut 5 bases from V and 4 bases from J, with 15 bases between. The CDR3 covers 14 residues. CDR3 residues: CASRKSESRETQYF. Here the CDR3 DNA reads TGCGCCAGCAGAAAGAGTGAGTCTAGAGAGACCCAGTACTTC.

The J gene is TRBJ1-5, the V gene TRBV28; D not resolved. The V gene lost 2 bases and the J gene lost 6 bases, with 20 bases spanning the gap. The germline CDR1 and CDR2 sequences are MDHEN and SYDVKM. The CDR3 has 17 amino acids. The CDR3 DNA reads TGTGCCAGCAGTTTAGAGGGCGGACTCATGGCGGGTCAGCCCCAGCATTTT. As protein: CASSLEGGLMAGQPQHF.

This sequence joins TRBV9 and TRBJ2-7; TRBD2 is a possible D gene (6 bases). Germline CDR1 is SGDLS and CDR2 is YYNGEE. The CDR3 consists of 14 residues. The V and J ends lost 0 bases and 7 bases respectively, with 14 bases between them. This CDR3 reads CASSVGGGVTEQYF. In DNA, the CDR3 is TGTGCCAGCAGCGTAGGGGGCGGGGTGACGGAGCAGTACTTC.

J is TRBJ2-4 and V is TRBV4-1; D gene unclear. Germline CDR1 MGHRA, CDR2 YSYEKL. Trimming took off 4 bases at V and 1 base at J, with 5 bases between the two ends. The CDR3 consists of 13 residues. CDR3 sequence: CASSPAAKNIQYF. The CDR3 coding sequence is TGCGCCAGCAGCCCCGCCGCCAAAAACATTCAGTACTTC.

This clone came up once. V is TRBV28 and J is TRBJ2-7, with 8 bases that match TRBD2. Losses at the gene ends were 5 bases for V and 12 bases for J; bases not matched to a gene: 12. The CDR3 runs 13 residues. CDR1 MDHEN and CDR2 SYDVKM come from the germline V gene. CDR3 protein: CASSLHGREDWYF. The CDR3 region has the DNA TGTGCCAGCAGTCTCCACGGGCGGGAGGATTGGTACTTC.

This rearrangement joins TRBV5-5 to TRBJ2-1, with 8 bases matching TRBD2. The CDR3 contains 14 residues. Germline-derived CDR1 and CDR2 are SGHKS and YYEKEE (reference sequence). Trimming cost V 3 bases and J 6 bases; bases outside gene matches: 5. CDR3 loop: CASSSPGTSNEQFF. In DNA form, the CDR3 reads TGTGCCAGCAGCTCCCCCGGGACTAGCAATGAGCAGTTCTTC.